Listed below are T cell receptor beta chains from one sample, sequenced in a study of blood T cell repertoires in COVID-19. Measured with immunoSEQ multiplex PCR; TCRdb has only the in-frame clones, and not every one. There are about 170,000 clones in the sample; roughly 86% occur only once, and around 2.7% lies in the top ten. The specimen was peripheral blood. The receptor source for this set is a woman over 75 with COVID-19, enrolled during active disease. CDR3s include the opening cysteine and the closing phenylalanine or tryptophan. Each record gives: V gene, clone size, J gene, D gene, CDR3 DNA, CDR3 protein. D genes are given only for firm matches. Where a row states a size, it is once, few, many or the class of an expanded clone; other rows omit it.

V gene: TRBV5-1
clone size: NA
J gene: TRBJ1-1
D gene: TRBD1
CDR3 DNA: TGCGCCAGCAGCTTGGAACAGGGGGTCACTGAAGCTTTCTTT
CDR3 protein: CASSLEQGVTEAFF

V gene: TRBV28
clone size: NA
J gene: TRBJ2-7
D gene: TRBD2
CDR3 DNA: TGTGCCAGCACCCCGGGGGGGGAGTATACCTACGAGCAGTACTTC
CDR3 protein: CASTPGGEYTYEQYF

V gene: TRBV28
clone size: NA
J gene: TRBJ2-1
D gene: TRBD2
CDR3 DNA: TGTGCCAGCACCCGGGGGGTGGCTAGCGGGAGTCATGAGCAGTTCTTC
CDR3 protein: CASTRGVASGSHEQFF

V gene: TRBV7-7
clone size: NA
J gene: TRBJ2-3
D gene: TRBD2
CDR3 DNA: TGTGCTAGCAGCTTAGAGGGGACTAGTGTTACGCAGTATTTT
CDR3 protein: CASSLEGTSVTQYF

V gene: TRBV5-1
clone size: NA
J gene: TRBJ2-3
D gene: NA
CDR3 DNA: TGCGCCAGCAGCTTGTTTGGCGGGACCGCCACAGATACGCAGTATTTT
CDR3 protein: CASSLFGGTATDTQYF

V gene: TRBV30
clone size: NA
J gene: TRBJ2-1
D gene: NA
CDR3 DNA: TGTGCCTGGAGGTCCCGGACAGTATACAATGAGCAGTTCTTC
CDR3 protein: CAWRSRTVYNEQFF

V gene: TRBV3-1/TRBV3-2
clone size: NA
J gene: TRBJ2-3
D gene: NA
CDR3 DNA: TGTGCCAGCAGCCAAGTTCTAGGACTTAGCACAGATACGCAGTATTTT
CDR3 protein: CASSQVLGLSTDTQYF

V gene: TRBV29-1
clone size: NA
J gene: TRBJ2-5
D gene: NA
CDR3 DNA: TGCAGCGGCCGAATCAGGGAAGAGACCCAGTACTTC
CDR3 protein: CSGRIREETQYF

V gene: TRBV11-2
clone size: once
J gene: TRBJ1-4
D gene: TRBD1
CDR3 DNA: TGTGCCAGCAGCTGGACAGGGCGAGAAAAACTGTTTTTT
CDR3 protein: CASSWTGREKLFF

V gene: TRBV28
clone size: NA
J gene: TRBJ1-2
D gene: NA
CDR3 DNA: TGTGCCAGCGGGCCGGGGGGGGCACTTAACTATGGCTACACCTTC
CDR3 protein: CASGPGGALNYGYTF

V gene: TRBV12-3/TRBV12-4
clone size: NA
J gene: TRBJ1-2
D gene: NA
CDR3 DNA: TGTGCCAGCAGCCGGGGGGGGGCTGGCTACACCTTC
CDR3 protein: CASSRGGAGYTF

V gene: TRBV9
clone size: NA
J gene: TRBJ1-1
D gene: TRBD1
CDR3 DNA: TGTGCCAGCAGCCCCTCAGGGCAGGGGGCTCGACTATTGAACACTGAAGCTTTCTTT
CDR3 protein: CASSPSGQGARLLNTEAFF

V gene: TRBV2
clone size: NA
J gene: TRBJ1-1
D gene: NA
CDR3 DNA: TGTGCCAGCAGCGTGGGGCGGCACACTGAAGCTTTCTTT
CDR3 protein: CASSVGRHTEAFF

V gene: TRBV19
clone size: NA
J gene: TRBJ2-3
D gene: TRBD1
CDR3 DNA: TGTGCCAGTAGGAACAGGGGGCTCACAGATACGCAGTATTTT
CDR3 protein: CASRNRGLTDTQYF

V gene: TRBV19
clone size: NA
J gene: TRBJ1-2
D gene: NA
CDR3 DNA: TGTGCCAGTAGTATTAGTACAGCCAACTATGGCTACACCTTC
CDR3 protein: CASSISTANYGYTF

V gene: TRBV7-2
clone size: NA
J gene: TRBJ2-5
D gene: TRBD2
CDR3 DNA: TGTGCCAGCAGCTTCGGGACTATCCAAGAGACCCAGTACTTC
CDR3 protein: CASSFGTIQETQYF

V gene: TRBV18
clone size: NA
J gene: TRBJ1-6
D gene: TRBD1
CDR3 DNA: TGTGCCAGCTCACCCCGGGACAGGGGGCTACTTTCACCCCTCCACTTT
CDR3 protein: CASSPRDRGLLSPLHF

V gene: TRBV10-1
clone size: NA
J gene: TRBJ2-1
D gene: TRBD2
CDR3 DNA: TGCGCCAGCAGCCCAGTAGCGGGAGGGCCTCTTGAGCAGTTCTTC
CDR3 protein: CASSPVAGGPLEQFF

V gene: TRBV9
clone size: NA
J gene: TRBJ1-3
D gene: NA
CDR3 DNA: TGTGCCAGCAGCATTACAGGGCTCTCTGGAAACACCATATATTTT
CDR3 protein: CASSITGLSGNTIYF

V gene: TRBV5-1
clone size: NA
J gene: TRBJ2-1
D gene: NA
CDR3 DNA: TGCGCCAGCAGCGAGCAGGGGTCCTACAATGAGCAGTTCTTC
CDR3 protein: CASSEQGSYNEQFF

V gene: TRBV3-1/TRBV3-2
clone size: NA
J gene: TRBJ2-7
D gene: TRBD2
CDR3 DNA: TGTGCCAGCAGCCGGGGGGGACTTCTCGCCTACGAGCAGTACTTC
CDR3 protein: CASSRGGLLAYEQYF

V gene: TRBV18
clone size: few
J gene: TRBJ2-1
D gene: TRBD2
CDR3 DNA: TGTGCCAGCTCACCACAAGCGGGGGTATACAATGAGCAGTTCTTC
CDR3 protein: CASSPQAGVYNEQFF

V gene: TRBV30
clone size: NA
J gene: TRBJ2-7
D gene: TRBD1
CDR3 DNA: TGTGCCTGGAGTCGGCCAGGGGGAGATTACGAGCAGTACTTC
CDR3 protein: CAWSRPGGDYEQYF

V gene: TRBV24-1
clone size: few
J gene: TRBJ1-2
D gene: NA
CDR3 DNA: TGTGCCACCAGTGATGCAGGGAACTATGGCTACACCTTC
CDR3 protein: CATSDAGNYGYTF

V gene: TRBV27
clone size: NA
J gene: TRBJ2-7
D gene: NA
CDR3 DNA: TGTGCCAGCAGACGGGGACATCCTTACGAGCAGTACTTC
CDR3 protein: CASRRGHPYEQYF

V gene: TRBV2
clone size: NA
J gene: TRBJ1-2
D gene: NA
CDR3 DNA: TGTGCCGGGCGACAGTTGCTTGGCTACACCTTC
CDR3 protein: CAGRQLLGYTF

V gene: TRBV7-2
clone size: NA
J gene: TRBJ2-1
D gene: TRBD2
CDR3 DNA: TGTGCCAGCAGCATTCCGACTAGCCCACCTCAGTTCTTC
CDR3 protein: CASSIPTSPPQFF

V gene: TRBV19
clone size: NA
J gene: TRBJ1-6
D gene: TRBD1
CDR3 DNA: TGTGCCAGTAGTCCACAGGGGGTGGGTAATTCACCCCTCCACTTT
CDR3 protein: CASSPQGVGNSPLHF

V gene: TRBV25-1
clone size: NA
J gene: TRBJ2-7
D gene: NA
CDR3 DNA: TGTGCCAGCAGTGAAGCGGCTAACTCCTACGAGCAGTACTTC
CDR3 protein: CASSEAANSYEQYF

V gene: TRBV6-6
clone size: NA
J gene: TRBJ1-2
D gene: NA
CDR3 DNA: TGTGCCAGCAGCTCCCTGGGAGGGAGTGACTATGGCTACACCTTC
CDR3 protein: CASSSLGGSDYGYTF

V gene: TRBV13
clone size: NA
J gene: TRBJ1-1
D gene: NA
CDR3 DNA: TGTGCCAGCAGCCACAGGGTTGAGAACACTGAAGCTTTCTTT
CDR3 protein: CASSHRVENTEAFF

V gene: TRBV5-5
clone size: NA
J gene: TRBJ2-7
D gene: TRBD1
CDR3 DNA: TGTGCCAGCAGCTTGGGGACAGGGTGGCGCCAAGAGCAGTACTTC
CDR3 protein: CASSLGTGWRQEQYF

V gene: TRBV5-4
clone size: NA
J gene: TRBJ1-1
D gene: NA
CDR3 DNA: TGTGCCAGCAGACGGGGGGGCTGGGCTGAAGCTTTCTTT
CDR3 protein: CASRRGGWAEAFF

V gene: TRBV4-1
clone size: NA
J gene: TRBJ1-2
D gene: NA
CDR3 DNA: TGCGCCAGCAGCCAAGATGGTCAGAATAACTATGGCTACACCTTC
CDR3 protein: CASSQDGQNNYGYTF

V gene: TRBV18
clone size: NA
J gene: TRBJ2-7
D gene: NA
CDR3 DNA: TGTGCCAGCTCCCCGAGCCAGGGGTTCTCCTACGAGCAGTACTTC
CDR3 protein: CASSPSQGFSYEQYF

V gene: TRBV28
clone size: NA
J gene: TRBJ2-3
D gene: TRBD1
CDR3 DNA: TGTGCCAGCAGTTTAAGGGGGCCCGCCACAGATACGCAGTATTTT
CDR3 protein: CASSLRGPATDTQYF

V gene: TRBV18
clone size: NA
J gene: TRBJ1-2
D gene: NA
CDR3 DNA: TGTGCCAGCTCACCACTCGGGAGGGAGGACTATGGCTACACCTTC
CDR3 protein: CASSPLGREDYGYTF

V gene: TRBV19
clone size: NA
J gene: TRBJ1-2
D gene: TRBD1
CDR3 DNA: TGTGCCAGTAGTATGGGGACAGGGTTGGACTATGGCTACACCTTC
CDR3 protein: CASSMGTGLDYGYTF

V gene: TRBV29-1
clone size: NA
J gene: TRBJ2-3
D gene: NA
CDR3 DNA: TGCAGCGTTGTTAGTGGCACAGATACGCAGTATTTT
CDR3 protein: CSVVSGTDTQYF

V gene: TRBV2
clone size: NA
J gene: TRBJ2-7
D gene: NA
CDR3 DNA: TGTGCCAGCAGTGATACGCGGCGGGGCGAGCAGTACTTC
CDR3 protein: CASSDTRRGEQYF

V gene: TRBV2
clone size: NA
J gene: TRBJ2-3
D gene: NA
CDR3 DNA: TGTGCCAGCAGCAGGGAAGGATATACGCAGTATTTT
CDR3 protein: CASSREGYTQYF

V gene: TRBV7-2
clone size: NA
J gene: TRBJ2-7
D gene: NA
CDR3 DNA: TGTGCCAGCAGCCCCTGGAGCTCCTACGAGCAGTACTTC
CDR3 protein: CASSPWSSYEQYF

V gene: TRBV7-9
clone size: NA
J gene: TRBJ1-1
D gene: NA
CDR3 DNA: TGTGCCAGCAGCTTAGTACGGGGGAACACTGAAGCTTTCTTT
CDR3 protein: CASSLVRGNTEAFF